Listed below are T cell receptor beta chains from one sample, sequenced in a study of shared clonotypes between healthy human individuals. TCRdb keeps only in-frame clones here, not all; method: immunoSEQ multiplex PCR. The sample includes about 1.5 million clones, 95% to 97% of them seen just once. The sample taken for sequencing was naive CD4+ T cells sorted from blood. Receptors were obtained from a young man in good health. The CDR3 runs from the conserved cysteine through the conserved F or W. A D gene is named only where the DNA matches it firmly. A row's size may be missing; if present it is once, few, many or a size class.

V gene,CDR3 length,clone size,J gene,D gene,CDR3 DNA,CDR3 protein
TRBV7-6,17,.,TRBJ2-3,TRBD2,TGTGCCAGCAGCAAAAGACTAGCGGGAGTTGCTACAGATACGCAGTATTTT,CASSKRLAGVATDTQYF
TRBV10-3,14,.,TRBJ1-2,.,TGTGCCATCAGTGGGACGGCAGATTCATATGGCTACACCTTC,CAISGTADSYGYTF
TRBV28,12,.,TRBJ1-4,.,TGTGCCGCAGGGCCAGATAATGAAAAACTGTTTTTT,CAAGPDNEKLFF
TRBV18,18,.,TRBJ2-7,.,TGTGCCAGCTCACCATACAGGGTCCAACTACCCACTCTCTACGAGCAGTACTTC,CASSPYRVQLPTLYEQYF
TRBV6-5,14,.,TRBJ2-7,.,TGTGCCAGCAGCTACTTTGAAGGGGCCTACGAGCAGTACTTC,CASSYFEGAYEQYF
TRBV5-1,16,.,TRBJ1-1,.,TGCGCCAGCAGCGGTTTTCCCGGGACCGGGGCCACTGAAGCTTTCTTT,CASSGFPGTGATEAFF
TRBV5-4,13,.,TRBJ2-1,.,TGTGCCAGCAGCTTTGTGGGTATTAACTGGCAGTTCTTC,CASSFVGINWQFF
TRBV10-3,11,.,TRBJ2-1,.,TGTGCCATCGACTCGGGGTTCGGGCAGTTCTTC,CAIDSGFGQFF
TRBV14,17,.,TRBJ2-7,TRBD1,TGTGCCAGCAGCCTTGCGGTGGACAGGGGGTACCCCTACGAGCAGTACTTC,CASSLAVDRGYPYEQYF
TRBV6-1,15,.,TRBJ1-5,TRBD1,TGTGCCAGCAGTCGGACAGGGATTAGCAATCAGCCCCAGCATTTT,CASSRTGISNQPQHF
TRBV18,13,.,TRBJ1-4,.,TGTGCCAGCTCACCACGAGCAAGCGAAAAACTGTTTTTT,CASSPRASEKLFF
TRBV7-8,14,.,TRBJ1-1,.,TGTGCCAGCAGCTTATACGACAGGAACACTGAAGCTTTCTTT,CASSLYDRNTEAFF
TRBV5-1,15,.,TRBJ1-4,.,TGCGCCAGCAGCTTGGATGGGGGTCTTAATGAAAAACTGTTTTTT,CASSLDGGLNEKLFF
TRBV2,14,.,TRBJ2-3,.,TGTGCCAGCAGCTCGAGCCGAAACACAGATACGCAGTATTTT,CASSSSRNTDTQYF
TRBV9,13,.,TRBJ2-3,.,TGTGCCAGCAGCGGGGCGTCTCTACATACGCAGTATTTT,CASSGASLHTQYF
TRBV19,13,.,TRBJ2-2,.,TGTGCCAGTAGTGTGGTAGGAGCCGGGGAGCTGTTTTTT,CASSVVGAGELFF
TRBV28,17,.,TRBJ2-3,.,TGTGCCAGCAGTTTCAGAGGGGGGGGTAGGGTCACAGATACGCAGTATTTT,CASSFRGGGRVTDTQYF
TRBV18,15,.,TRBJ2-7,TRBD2,TGTGCCAGCTCACCCCCTAGCGGGAGTCCCTACGAGCAGTACTTC,CASSPPSGSPYEQYF
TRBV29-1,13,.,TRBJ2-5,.,TGCAGCGTTATTCGGCCCCCAGAAGAGACCCAGTACTTC,CSVIRPPEETQYF
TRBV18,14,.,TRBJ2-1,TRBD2,TGTGCCAGCTCCCGCCGGGGGGAGGGAAATGAGCAGTTCTTC,CASSRRGEGNEQFF
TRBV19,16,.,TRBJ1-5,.,TGTGCCAGTAGTCTCCGGGACGGGGATAGCAATCAGCCCCAGCATTTT,CASSLRDGDSNQPQHF
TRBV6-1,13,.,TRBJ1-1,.,TGTGCCACCTCTCGGGAGGCGAACACTGAAGCTTTCTTT,CATSREANTEAFF
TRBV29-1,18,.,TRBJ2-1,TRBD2,TGCAGCGTTGATATTACGGGACTAGCGGGACTTGGGCTCAATGAGCAGTTCTTC,CSVDITGLAGLGLNEQFF
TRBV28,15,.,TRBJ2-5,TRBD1,TGTGCCAGCAGTTTGGGGACAGGGCGGGTGGAGACCCAGTACTTC,CASSLGTGRVETQYF
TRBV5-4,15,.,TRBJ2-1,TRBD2,TGTGCCAGCAGCCCGACTAGCGGGATTGGCTATGAGCAGTTCTTC,CASSPTSGIGYEQFF
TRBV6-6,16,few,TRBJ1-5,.,TGTGCCAGCAGTTACTCTCCCCAGGTTAGCAATCAGCCCCAGCATTTT,CASSYSPQVSNQPQHF
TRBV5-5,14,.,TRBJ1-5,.,TGTGCCAGCAGCTTGAACAGGGTTGATCAGCCCCAGCATTTT,CASSLNRVDQPQHF
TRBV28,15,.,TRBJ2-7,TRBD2,TGTGCCAGCACCTCCGGGACTAGCGGGAGGTACGAGCAGTACTTC,CASTSGTSGRYEQYF
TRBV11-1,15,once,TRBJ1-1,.,TGTGCCAGCAGCTTAATACTCCAGGGTGGCACTGAAGCTTTCTTT,CASSLILQGGTEAFF
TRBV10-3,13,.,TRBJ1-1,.,TGTGCCATCAGTCAGGGTGTTGGCACTGAAGCTTTCTTT,CAISQGVGTEAFF
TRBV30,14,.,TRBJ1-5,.,TGTGCCGGGCGGTGGGGGGGCCTCAATCAGCCCCAGCATTTT,CAGRWGGLNQPQHF
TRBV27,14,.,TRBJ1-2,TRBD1,TGTGCCAGCAGGGGACAGGGGATAAACTATGGCTACACCTTC,CASRGQGINYGYTF
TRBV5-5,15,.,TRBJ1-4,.,TGTGCCAGCAGCTTGGGAGTTGCAACTAATGAAAAACTGTTTTTT,CASSLGVATNEKLFF
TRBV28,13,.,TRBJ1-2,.,TGTGCCAGCAGTGAAACAGGGACCAATGGCTACACCTTC,CASSETGTNGYTF
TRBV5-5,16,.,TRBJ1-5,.,TGTGCCAGCAGCTTTGAGGGGTTGATGAGCAATCAGCCCCAGCATTTT,CASSFEGLMSNQPQHF
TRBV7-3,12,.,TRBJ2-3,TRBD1,TGTGCCAGCAGCTCTGGACAGGGTCAGCAGTATTTT,CASSSGQGQQYF